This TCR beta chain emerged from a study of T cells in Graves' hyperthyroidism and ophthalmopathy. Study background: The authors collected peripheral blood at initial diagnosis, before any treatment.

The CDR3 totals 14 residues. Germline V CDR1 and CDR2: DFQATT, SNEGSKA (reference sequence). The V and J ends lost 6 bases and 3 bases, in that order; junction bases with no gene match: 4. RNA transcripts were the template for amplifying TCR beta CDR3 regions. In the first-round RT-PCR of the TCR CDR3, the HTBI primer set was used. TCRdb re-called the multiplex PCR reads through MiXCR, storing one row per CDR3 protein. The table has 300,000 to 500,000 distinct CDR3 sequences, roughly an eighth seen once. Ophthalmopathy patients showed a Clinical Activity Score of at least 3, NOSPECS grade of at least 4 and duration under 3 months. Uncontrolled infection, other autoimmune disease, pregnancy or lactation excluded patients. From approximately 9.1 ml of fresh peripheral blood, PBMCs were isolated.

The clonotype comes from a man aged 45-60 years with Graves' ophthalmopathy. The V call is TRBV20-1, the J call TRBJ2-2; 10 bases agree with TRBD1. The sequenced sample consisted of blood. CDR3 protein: CSAKTGGDTGELFF. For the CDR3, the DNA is TGCAGTGCCAAGACAGGGGGCGACACCGGGGAGCTGTTTTTT.